This TCR beta chain is from a study of human T cells and chemical hapten exposure. Germline V gives CDR1 SGHTA, CDR2 FQGTGA. V lost 5 bases, J lost 2 bases, and 4 bases stayed unmatched. This CDR3 is built from 15 residues. The sample's time point: pre-sensitization, week 0. This sample's treatment: therapeutic diphenylcyclopropenone sensitization with weekly scalp DPC. In its sample, this clonotype was seen many times. Each CDR3 protein is one row after TCRdb ran MiXCR on the RACE reads. The sample shows fewer than 300,000 distinct CDR3 sequences, approximately 8.4% of them seen only once. Specimen: whole blood, collected in connection with sensitization to the hapten diphenylcyclopropenone (DPC). The origin of this receptor is a woman in her thirties or forties with alopecia areata. Some clones in this sample may be carry-over from other donors' samples. J is TRBJ2-1 and V is TRBV7-3; 9 nucleotides match TRBD1. CDR3 DNA: TGTGCCAGCAGCCAAACAGGGGGCACCTACAATGAGCAGTTCTTC. Amino acids: CASSQTGGTYNEQFF. The whole variable domain, remainder taken from reference TRBV7-3 and TRBJ2-1, is GAGVSQTPSNKVTEKGKYVELRCDPISGHTALYWYRQSLGQGPEFLIYFQGTGAADDSGLPNDRFFAVRPEGSVSTLKIQRTERGDSAVYLCASSQTGGTYNEQFFGPGTRLTVL.